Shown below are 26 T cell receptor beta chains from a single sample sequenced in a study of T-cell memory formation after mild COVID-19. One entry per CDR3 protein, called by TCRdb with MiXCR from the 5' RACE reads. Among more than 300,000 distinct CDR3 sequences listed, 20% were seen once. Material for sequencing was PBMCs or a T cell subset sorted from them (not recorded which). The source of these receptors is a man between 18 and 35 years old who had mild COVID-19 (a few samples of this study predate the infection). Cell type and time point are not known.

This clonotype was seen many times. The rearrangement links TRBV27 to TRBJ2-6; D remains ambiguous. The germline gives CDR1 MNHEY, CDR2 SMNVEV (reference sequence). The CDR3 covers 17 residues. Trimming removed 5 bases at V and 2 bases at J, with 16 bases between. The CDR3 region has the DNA TGTGCCAGCAGTCCCATGGTGGGTGTCGCTGGGGCCAACGTCCTGACTTTC. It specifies CASSPMVGVAGANVLTF.

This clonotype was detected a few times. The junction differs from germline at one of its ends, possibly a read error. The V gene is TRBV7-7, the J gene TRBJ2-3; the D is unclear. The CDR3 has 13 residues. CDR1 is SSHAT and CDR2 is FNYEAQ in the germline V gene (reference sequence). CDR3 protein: CASSSNVEDTQYF. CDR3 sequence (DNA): TGTGCTAGCAGCTCAAACGTGGAAGATACGCAGTATTTT.

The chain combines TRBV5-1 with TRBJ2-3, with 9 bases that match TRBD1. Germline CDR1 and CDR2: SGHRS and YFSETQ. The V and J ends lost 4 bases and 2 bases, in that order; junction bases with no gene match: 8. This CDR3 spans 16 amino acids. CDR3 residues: CASSVTGGSLTDTQYF. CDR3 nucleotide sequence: TGCGCCAGCAGCGTTACAGGGGGCTCGCTCACAGATACGCAGTATTTT.

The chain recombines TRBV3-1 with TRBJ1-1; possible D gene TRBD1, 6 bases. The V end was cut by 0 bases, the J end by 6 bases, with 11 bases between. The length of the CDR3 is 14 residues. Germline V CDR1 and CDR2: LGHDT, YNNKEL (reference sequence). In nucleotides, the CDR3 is TGTGCCAGCAGCCAAGACAGGGGTAGGGCTGAAGCTTTCTTT. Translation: CASSQDRGRAEAFF.

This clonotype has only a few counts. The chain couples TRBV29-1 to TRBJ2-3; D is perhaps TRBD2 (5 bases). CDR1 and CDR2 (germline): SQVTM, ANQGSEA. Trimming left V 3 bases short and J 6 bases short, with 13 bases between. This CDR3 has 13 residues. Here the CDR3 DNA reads TGCAGCGTTGACGGCGGGCTAGGGGATACGCAGTATTTT. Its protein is CSVDGGLGDTQYF.

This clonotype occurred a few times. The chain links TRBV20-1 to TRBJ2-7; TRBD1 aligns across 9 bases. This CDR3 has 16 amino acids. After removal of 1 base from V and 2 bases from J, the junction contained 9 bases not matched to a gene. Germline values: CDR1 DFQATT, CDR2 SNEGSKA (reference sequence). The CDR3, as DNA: TGCAGTGCTAGAGGCGGCTGGACAGGGGTTCCCTACGAGCAGTACGTC. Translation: CSARGGWTGVPYEQYV.

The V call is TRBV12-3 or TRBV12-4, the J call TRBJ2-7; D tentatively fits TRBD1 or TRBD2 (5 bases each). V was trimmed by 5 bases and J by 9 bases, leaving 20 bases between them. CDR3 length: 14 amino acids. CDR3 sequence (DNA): TGTGCCAGCAGTCCCGGGACGGTTCCTAAGGGGCAGTACTTC. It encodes CASSPGTVPKGQYF.

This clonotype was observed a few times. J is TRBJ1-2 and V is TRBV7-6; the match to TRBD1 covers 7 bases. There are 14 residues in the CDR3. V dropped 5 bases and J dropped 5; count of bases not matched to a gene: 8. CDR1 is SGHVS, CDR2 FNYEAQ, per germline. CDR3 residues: CASSANTGAYGYTF. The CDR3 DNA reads TGTGCCAGCAGCGCTAACACAGGGGCTTATGGCTACACCTTC.

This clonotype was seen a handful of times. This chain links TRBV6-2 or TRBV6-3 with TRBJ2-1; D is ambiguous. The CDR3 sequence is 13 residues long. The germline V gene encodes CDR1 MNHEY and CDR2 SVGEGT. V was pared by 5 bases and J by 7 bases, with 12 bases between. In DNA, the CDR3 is TGTGCCAGCAGTCCACTACTCCCAAATGAGCAGTTCTTC. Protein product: CASSPLLPNEQFF.

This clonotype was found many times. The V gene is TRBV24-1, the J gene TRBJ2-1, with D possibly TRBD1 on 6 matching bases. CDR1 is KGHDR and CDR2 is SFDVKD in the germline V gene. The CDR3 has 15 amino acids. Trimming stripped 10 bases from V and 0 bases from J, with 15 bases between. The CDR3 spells CATEDRRSSYNEQFF. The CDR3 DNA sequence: TGTGCCACAGAAGACAGGCGGAGCTCCTACAATGAGCAGTTCTTC.

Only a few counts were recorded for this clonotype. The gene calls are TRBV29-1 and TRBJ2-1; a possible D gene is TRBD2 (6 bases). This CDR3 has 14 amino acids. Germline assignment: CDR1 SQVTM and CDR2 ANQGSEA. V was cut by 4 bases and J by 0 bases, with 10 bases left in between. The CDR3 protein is CSVVGGSSYNEQFF. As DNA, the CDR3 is TGCAGCGTTGTGGGGGGTAGCTCCTACAATGAGCAGTTCTTC.

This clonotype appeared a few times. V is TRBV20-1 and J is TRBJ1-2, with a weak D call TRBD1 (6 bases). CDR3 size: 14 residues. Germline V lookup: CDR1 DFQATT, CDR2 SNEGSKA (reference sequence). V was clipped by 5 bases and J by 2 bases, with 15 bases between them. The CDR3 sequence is CSAHRWGHNYGYTF. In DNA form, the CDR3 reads TGCAGTGCTCATCGCTGGGGACACAACTATGGCTACACCTTC.

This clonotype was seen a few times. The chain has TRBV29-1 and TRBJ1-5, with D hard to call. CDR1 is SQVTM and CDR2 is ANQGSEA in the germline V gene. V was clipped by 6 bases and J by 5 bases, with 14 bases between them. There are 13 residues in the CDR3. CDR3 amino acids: CSVTIGQDQPQHF. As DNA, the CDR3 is TGCAGCGTCACAATTGGGCAGGATCAGCCCCAGCATTTT.

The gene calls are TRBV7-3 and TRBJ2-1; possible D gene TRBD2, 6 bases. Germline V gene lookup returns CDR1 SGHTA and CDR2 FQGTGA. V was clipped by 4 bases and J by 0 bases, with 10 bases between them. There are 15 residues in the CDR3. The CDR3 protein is CASSWDSGSYNEQFF. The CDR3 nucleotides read TGTGCCAGCAGCTGGGACTCCGGCTCCTACAATGAGCAGTTCTTC.

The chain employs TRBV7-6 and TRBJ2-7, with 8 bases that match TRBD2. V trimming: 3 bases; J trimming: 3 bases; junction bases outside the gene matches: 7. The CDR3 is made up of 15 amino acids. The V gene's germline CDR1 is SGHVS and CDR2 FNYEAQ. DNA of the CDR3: TGTGCCAGCAGCTTGGCCAGCGGGGGTAACTACGAGCAGTACGTC. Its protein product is CASSLASGGNYEQYV.

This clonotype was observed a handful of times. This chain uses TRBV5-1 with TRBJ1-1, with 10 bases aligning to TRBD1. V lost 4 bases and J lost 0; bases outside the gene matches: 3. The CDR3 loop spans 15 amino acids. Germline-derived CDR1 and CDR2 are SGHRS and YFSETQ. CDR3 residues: CASSNGQGVNTEAFF. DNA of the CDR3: TGCGCCAGCAGCAACGGACAGGGGGTGAACACTGAAGCTTTCTTT.

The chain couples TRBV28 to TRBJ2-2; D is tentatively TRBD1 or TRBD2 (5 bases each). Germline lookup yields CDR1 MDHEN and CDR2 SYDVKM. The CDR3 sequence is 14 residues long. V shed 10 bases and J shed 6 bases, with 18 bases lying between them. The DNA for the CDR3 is TGTGCCACCAAAGTCGAGGGGCGGGCCGGGGAGCTGTTTTTT. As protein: CATKVEGRAGELFF.

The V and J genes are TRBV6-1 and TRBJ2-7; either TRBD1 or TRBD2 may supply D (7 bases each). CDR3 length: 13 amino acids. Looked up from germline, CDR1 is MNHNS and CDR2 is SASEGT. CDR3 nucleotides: TGTGCCAACAGTGAAGCGGGACAGCCCGAAAAGTACGTC. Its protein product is CANSEAGQPEKYV.

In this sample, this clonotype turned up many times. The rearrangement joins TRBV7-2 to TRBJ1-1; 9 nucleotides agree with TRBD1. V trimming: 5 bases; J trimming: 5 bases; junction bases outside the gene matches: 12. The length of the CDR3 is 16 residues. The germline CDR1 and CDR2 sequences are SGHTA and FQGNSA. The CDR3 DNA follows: TGTGCCAGCAGCACACAGGGGGCGAGCCCTACAACTGAAGCTTTCTTT. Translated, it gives CASSTQGASPTTEAFF.

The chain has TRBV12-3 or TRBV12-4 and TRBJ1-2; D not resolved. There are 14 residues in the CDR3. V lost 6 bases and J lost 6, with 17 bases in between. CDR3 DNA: TGTGCCAGCAGCCTTCCGGGCCCAATTAATGGCTACACCTTC. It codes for CASSLPGPINGYTF.

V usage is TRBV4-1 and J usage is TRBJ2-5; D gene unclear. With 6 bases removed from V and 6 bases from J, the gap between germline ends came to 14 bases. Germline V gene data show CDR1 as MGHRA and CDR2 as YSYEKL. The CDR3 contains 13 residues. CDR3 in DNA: TGCGCCAGCAGTCCCTTGGACCCGAAGACCCAGTACTTC. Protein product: CASSPLDPKTQYF.

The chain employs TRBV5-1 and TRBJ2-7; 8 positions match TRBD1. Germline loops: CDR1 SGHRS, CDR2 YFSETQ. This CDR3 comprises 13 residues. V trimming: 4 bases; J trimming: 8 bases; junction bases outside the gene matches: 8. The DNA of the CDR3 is TGCGCCAGCAGCACCTTCGGACAGGGAAAGCAGTACGTC. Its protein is CASSTFGQGKQYV.

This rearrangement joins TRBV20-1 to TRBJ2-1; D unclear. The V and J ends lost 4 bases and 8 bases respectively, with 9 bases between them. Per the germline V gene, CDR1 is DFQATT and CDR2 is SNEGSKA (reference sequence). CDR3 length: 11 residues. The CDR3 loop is CSAKAVDEQFF. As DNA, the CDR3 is TGCAGTGCTAAGGCAGTCGATGAGCAGTTCTTC.

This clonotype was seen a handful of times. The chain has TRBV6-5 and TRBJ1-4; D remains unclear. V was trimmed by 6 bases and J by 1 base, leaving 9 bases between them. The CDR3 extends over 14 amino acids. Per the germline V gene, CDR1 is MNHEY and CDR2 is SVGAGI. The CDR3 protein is CASRTPGTNEKLFF. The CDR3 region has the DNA TGTGCCAGCAGGACGCCCGGAACTAATGAAAAACTGTTTTTT.

The CDR3 is CASSETNQPQHF. Written as DNA, the CDR3 is TGTGCCAGCAGCGAGACCAATCAGCCCCAGCATTTT. The rearrangement uses TRBV11-2 and TRBJ1-5; D is ambiguous. The V end lost 5 bases, the J end lost 3 bases, and 5 bases lay between the germline ends. Germline V CDR1 and CDR2: SGHAT, FQNNGV. The CDR3 extends over 12 amino acids.

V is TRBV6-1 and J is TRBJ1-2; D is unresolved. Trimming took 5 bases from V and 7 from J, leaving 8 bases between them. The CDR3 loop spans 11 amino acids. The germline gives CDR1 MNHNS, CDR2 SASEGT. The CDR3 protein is CASSRLIGYTF. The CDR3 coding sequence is TGTGCCAGCAGTCGACTCATTGGCTACACCTTC.